This entry describes one T cell receptor beta chain. The CDR3 spans 14 residues. Germline V gene lookup returns CDR1 MDHEN and CDR2 SYDVKM. The V gene end was trimmed by 6 bases and the J gene end by 7 bases; junction bases not matched to a gene: 10. The record originates from a study of blood T cell repertoires in COVID-19. About the research overall: The United States, Italy and Spain provided the acute and convalescent COVID-19 samples. T cells, B-cell-depleted T cells, or PBMCs provided the cDNA or gDNA that served as material.

Per the original data handling: Nucleated cell counts were estimated from reference gene primer amplification. Repertoires were generated with immunoSEQ multiplex PCR, while TCRdb's copy carries only in-frame clones and drops some. For V, J and clone size, that table is used; D and trimming come from the DNA. This sample has about 110,000 clones, with roughly 91% found just once. The sequencing input was peripheral blood. This sequence was found in a woman between 50 and 59 years old with acute or convalescent COVID-19. V and J are TRBV28 and TRBJ1-2, with TRBD1 matching 8 bases. CDR3 DNA sequence: TGTGCCAGCAGCGGACAGGGTACAGGTAGTGGCTACACCTTC. Encoded protein: CASSGQGTGSGYTF.